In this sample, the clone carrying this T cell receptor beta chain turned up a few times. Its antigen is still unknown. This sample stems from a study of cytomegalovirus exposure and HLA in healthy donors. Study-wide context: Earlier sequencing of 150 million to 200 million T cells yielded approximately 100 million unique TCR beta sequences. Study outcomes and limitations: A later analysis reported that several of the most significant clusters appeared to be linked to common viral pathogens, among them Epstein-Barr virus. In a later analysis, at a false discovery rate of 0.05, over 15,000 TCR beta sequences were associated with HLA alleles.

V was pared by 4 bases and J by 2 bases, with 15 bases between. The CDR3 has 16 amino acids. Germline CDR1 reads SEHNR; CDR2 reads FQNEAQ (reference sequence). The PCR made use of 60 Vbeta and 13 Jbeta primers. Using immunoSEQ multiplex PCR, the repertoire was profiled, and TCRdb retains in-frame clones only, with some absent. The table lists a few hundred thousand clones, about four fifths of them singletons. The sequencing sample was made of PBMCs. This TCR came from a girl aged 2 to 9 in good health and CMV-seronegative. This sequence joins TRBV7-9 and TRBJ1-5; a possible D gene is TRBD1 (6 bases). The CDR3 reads CASSSNRERGNQPQHF. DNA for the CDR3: TGTGCCAGCAGCTCCAACAGGGAAAGAGGCAATCAGCCCCAGCATTTT.